Listed below are T cell receptor beta chains from one sample, sequenced in a study of T cell changes during pregnancy in multiple sclerosis. Method: immunoSEQ multiplex PCR; TCRdb's copy keeps in-frame clones and lacks some. The repertoire holds some 70,000 clones, with about 89% as singletons. The sequencing here drew on peripheral blood, taken in the second trimester of pregnancy. Receptor source: a female donor with multiple sclerosis, enrolled in a pregnancy study. CDR3s include the opening cysteine and the closing phenylalanine or tryptophan. D genes are given only for firm matches. Part of the rows lack a size; the others show once, few, many or a class for expanded clones.

V gene	J gene	clone size	D gene	CDR3 DNA	CDR3 protein
TRBV4-3	TRBJ2-2	.	TRBD2	TGCGCCAGCAGCCCTAGGGTAGCGGGGGCCCTTTTGGGGGAGCTGTTTTTT	CASSPRVAGALLGELFF
TRBV9	TRBJ2-3	.	.	TGTGCCAGCAGCGTGGGGGCGACGGCTAGTACGCAGTATTTT	CASSVGATASTQYF
TRBV7-9	TRBJ1-3	.	.	TGTGCCAGCAGCCCGGGGGGGACTGGAAACACCATATATTTT	CASSPGGTGNTIYF
TRBV9	TRBJ2-3	.	.	TGTGCCAGCAGCGGGACTCATAGCACAGATACGCAGTATTTT	CASSGTHSTDTQYF
TRBV4-3	TRBJ1-1	.	.	TGCGCCAGCAGCCAAGATCACCGGGTCGGCACTGAAGCTTTCTTT	CASSQDHRVGTEAFF
TRBV2	TRBJ1-2	.	.	TGTGCCAGCAGGGCCGAGACAGCCTCTAACTATGGCTACACCTTC	CASRAETASNYGYTF
TRBV25-1	TRBJ1-2	.	.	TGTGCCAGCAGTGAATCGGGGGGTCCCGGCTACACCTTC	CASSESGGPGYTF
TRBV27	TRBJ1-2	.	.	TGTGCCAGCAGGGCCCCCACAGGGAAGGGTTATGGCTACACCTTC	CASRAPTGKGYGYTF
TRBV7-9	TRBJ2-5	.	TRBD2	TGTGCCAGCAGCCCAAGGACTAGCGGCCAAGAGACCCAGTACTTC	CASSPRTSGQETQYF
TRBV19	TRBJ2-3	.	TRBD2	TGTGCCAGTAGTGGAGTAGCTCGGGGGGGGCTCACAGATACGCAGTATTTT	CASSGVARGGLTDTQYF
TRBV18	TRBJ2-3	.	TRBD2	TGTGCCAGCCTCACCAATCCGGGACTAGCGGGGGGAGCGCAGTATTTT	CASLTNPGLAGGAQYF
TRBV27	TRBJ1-6	few	.	TGTGCCAGCAGCCTTCGAGGAACACCCCTCCACTTT	CASSLRGTPLHF
TRBV19	TRBJ1-6	.	.	TGTGCCAGTAGTATTTGGCTGGGGCAGGGTGCATCACCCCTCCACTTT	CASSIWLGQGASPLHF
TRBV6-5	TRBJ2-7	once	.	TGTGCCAGCGCGGGACAGCTTGGGGAGCAGTACTTC	CASAGQLGEQYF
TRBV5-5	TRBJ2-6	.	TRBD1	TGTGCCAGCAGCTTATGGGCAGGGGGCTCTGGGGCCAACGTCCTGACTTTC	CASSLWAGGSGANVLTF
TRBV19	TRBJ1-2	.	TRBD1	TGTGCCAGTAGTATCCAACAGGGGACGGTCTATGGCTACACCTTC	CASSIQQGTVYGYTF
TRBV10-3	TRBJ2-1	.	TRBD2	TGTGCCATCAACCGGGGGGGTAGCTCCTACAATGAGCAGTTCTTC	CAINRGGSSYNEQFF
TRBV4-1	TRBJ2-3	.	.	TGCGCCAGCAGCGTACAGGGTGCCGATACGCAGTATTTT	CASSVQGADTQYF
TRBV19	TRBJ2-1	.	TRBD2	TGTGCCAGTAGTATCCCAGACTGGGCGGGGGGGTCGTACAATGAGCAGTTCTTC	CASSIPDWAGGSYNEQFF
TRBV4-3	TRBJ2-3	.	.	TGCGCCAGCAGCCAAACCTACAGGGGGAGGGGGACAGATACGCAGTATTTT	CASSQTYRGRGTDTQYF
TRBV10-3	TRBJ2-7	.	.	TGTGCCATCAATCCAAACGGAGACTACGAGCAGTACTTC	CAINPNGDYEQYF